This T cell receptor (beta chain) was captured by sequencing in a study of blood T cell repertoires in COVID-19. The table came from immunoSEQ multiplex PCR; TCRdb's copy has only in-frame clones and leaves some out. There are 200,000 to 250,000 clones in the sample; approximately 86% occur only once, and roughly 4.6% lies in the top ten. In germline, CDR1 is MNHEY, CDR2 SMNVEV (reference sequence). The CDR3 spans 13 residues. The V gene lost 2 bases and the J gene lost 3 bases, with 8 bases spanning the gap. This clone was seen a single time. Additional DNA sequences in this sample encode the identical CDR3.

What was sequenced was peripheral blood. This chain joins TRBV27 and TRBJ2-7; D not resolved. This TCR was recovered from a woman of 80 years or more with active or convalescent COVID-19. This chain's CDR3 is CASSLREDYEQYF. The CDR3 bases are TGTGCCAGCAGTTTACGAGAGGACTACGAGCAGTACTTC.